This T cell receptor beta chain stems from a study of T cells after yellow fever vaccination. This clonotype was observed a few times. MiXCR was run by TCRdb on the 5' RACE reads, yielding one entry per CDR3 protein. The sample yields about 210,000 distinct CDR3 sequences, approximately 3.2% seen once. This CDR3 spans 13 amino acids. V lost 5 bases, J lost 8 bases, and 7 bases stayed unmatched. Germline CDR1 reads LGHDT; CDR2 reads YNNKEL (reference sequence). This sequence joins TRBV3-1 and TRBJ1-2, with 8 bases matching TRBD1. Sequenced material: CD4+ T cells sorted from PBMCs, taken 10 days after the yellow fever booster vaccination. The source of this sequence is a man younger than 30 who received the YFV17D yellow fever vaccine. The CDR3: CASSVQGAGGYTF. CDR3 sequence (DNA): TGTGCCAGCAGCGTTCAGGGGGCGGGAGGCTACACCTTC.